This entry lists 16 T cell receptor beta chains sequenced from one sample in a study of blood T cells in healthy people across ages. A second about 7 to 11 cycle PCR used barcoded and J-beta primers. TCRdb processed the 5' RACE reads anew with MiXCR; each CDR3 protein has one entry. The data show around 1,000,000 distinct CDR3 sequences, roughly 24% seen once. The same sample was also studied in work on T cells of mothers and their children.

The sample was blood. Receptors originate from a girl between 2 and 10 years old in good health.

This clonotype was counted a few times. Relative to the germline gene, one junction end is altered; a read error may explain this. CDR3 DNA: TGTGCCAGCAGCGTAGGGGGACAGGGGGCTGGTGAGCAGTGCTTC. Translated, it gives CASSVGGQGAGEQCF. V and J are TRBV9 and TRBJ2-7; 12 nucleotides match TRBD1. Looked up from germline, CDR1 is SGDLS and CDR2 is YYNGEE. The length of the CDR3 is 15 residues.

The V call is TRBV7-2, the J call TRBJ2-5; the D is unclear. The DNA end is a closer match to TRBJ2-7, so the J assignment may be wrong. Germline V lookup: CDR1 SGHTA, CDR2 FQGNSA. The CDR3 sequence is 14 residues long. For the CDR3, the DNA is TGTGCCAGCAGCCCCCGGGCGCCCGACTACGAGCAGTACTTC. This encodes CASSPRAPDYEQYF.

This sequence joins TRBV19 and TRBJ2-5, with D maybe TRBD1 (6 bases). The J call is doubtful: the DNA matches TRBJ2-7 better. Germline CDR1 reads LNHDA; CDR2 reads SQIVND (reference sequence). The CDR3 sequence is 19 residues long. The CDR3 DNA reads as TGTGCCAGTAGTATAGCCCCCCGAACAGGGAAGGTCTCCTCCTACGAGCAGTACTTC. Translation: CASSIAPRTGKVSSYEQYF.

This clonotype was picked up a small number of times. V is TRBV27 and J is TRBJ1-1; D possibly corresponds to TRBD1 (6 bases). The V end lost 8 bases, the J end lost 4 bases, and 11 bases lay between the germline ends. CDR3 length: 12 amino acids. Looked up from germline, CDR1 is MNHEY and CDR2 is SMNVEV (reference sequence). The CDR3 nucleotides are TGTGCCAGCCATAACAGGGCCACTGAAGCTTTCTTT. Translating it yields CASHNRATEAFF.

This clonotype was found many times. The chain links TRBV10-3 to TRBJ2-7; either TRBD1 or TRBD2 may fit D (5 bases each). Germline CDR1 ENHRY, CDR2 SYGVKD. Trimming pared 4 bases from V and 3 bases from J, leaving 13 bases between. The CDR3 loop spans 14 amino acids. The CDR3 sequence: CAISVGVGSYEQYF. In DNA, the CDR3 is TGTGCCATCAGTGTGGGGGTCGGAAGCTACGAGCAGTACTTC.

This chain connects TRBV29-1 to TRBJ2-1, with D possibly called TRBD1 or TRBD2 (6 bases each). The germline CDR1 and CDR2 sequences are SQVTM and ANQGSEA. The CDR3 runs to 13 residues. Trimming removed 3 bases at V and 7 bases at J, with 13 bases between. Here the CDR3 DNA reads TGCAGCGTTGACCCCCGGGGGCGAAATGAGCAGTTCTTC. Translated, it gives CSVDPRGRNEQFF.

This chain links TRBV6-5 with TRBJ1-1; 7 nucleotides line up with TRBD1. There are 13 residues in the CDR3. Germline V CDR1 and CDR2: MNHEY, SVGAGI. V shed 2 bases and J 5 bases; nucleotides not matched to a gene: 2. CDR3: CASSYKGATEAFF. In DNA, the CDR3 is TGTGCCAGCAGTTACAAGGGGGCTACTGAAGCTTTCTTT.

This chain joins TRBV7-6 and TRBJ2-3; D gene ambiguous. Trimming removed 5 bases at V and 2 bases at J, with 14 bases between. This CDR3 has 15 amino acids. Germline CDR1 SGHVS, CDR2 FNYEAQ. The CDR3 loop is CASSQTVFDTDTQYF. The CDR3 DNA follows: TGTGCCAGCAGCCAGACGGTGTTCGACACAGATACGCAGTATTTT.

This clonotype was detected a few times. CDR3 DNA sequence: TGTGCCAGCAGCCAAATGTCGGGGTCCCAAGAGACCCAGTACTTC. Amino acids: CASSQMSGSQETQYF. J is TRBJ2-5 and V is TRBV4-2; a weak D match, TRBD2 (5 bases). Trimming took 2 bases from V and 1 from J, leaving 11 bases between them. Germline V CDR1 and CDR2: LGHNA, YNFKEQ. This CDR3 comprises 15 residues.

This clonotype was seen more than once but under ten times. The rearrangement joins TRBV11-2 to TRBJ1-5, with D perhaps TRBD1 (6 bases). Trimming removed 1 base at V and 7 bases at J, with 8 bases between. Germline CDR1 SGHAT, CDR2 FQNNGV. The CDR3 is 13 residues long. This CDR3 is CASSLVRGQPQHF. The CDR3 DNA reads TGTGCCAGCAGCTTAGTCAGGGGCCAGCCCCAGCATTTT.

The rearrangement links TRBV12-3 or TRBV12-4 to TRBJ1-4, with 8 bases identical to TRBD1. This CDR3 contains 14 residues. The V gene end was trimmed by 6 bases and the J gene end by 7 bases; junction bases not matched to a gene: 7. DNA for the CDR3: TGTGCCAGCAGCTACGCAGGGGGCCGTGAAAAACTGTTTTTT. Protein sequence: CASSYAGGREKLFF.

A few counts support this clonotype. This chain's CDR3 is CASSDTSGGTGELFF. The CDR3 coding sequence is TGCGCCAGCAGCGATACTAGCGGCGGCACCGGGGAGCTGTTTTTT. This chain connects TRBV4-1 to TRBJ2-2, with 8 bases lining up with TRBD2. The CDR3 sequence is 15 residues long. Germline V gives CDR1 MGHRA, CDR2 YSYEKL. V dropped 5 bases and J dropped 4; count of bases not matched to a gene: 6.

This clonotype was seen a few times. The rearrangement joins TRBV7-3 to TRBJ2-3, with D tentatively TRBD2 (6 bases). Germline loops: CDR1 SGHTA, CDR2 FQGTGA. This CDR3 spans 16 amino acids. V was pared by 0 bases and J by 0 bases, with 10 bases between. In DNA, the CDR3 is TGTGCCAGCAGCTTAACGAGGGAGGTTAGCACAGATACGCAGTATTTT. It codes for CASSLTREVSTDTQYF.

This chain uses TRBV7-2 with TRBJ2-3; D is undetermined. Trimming left V 4 bases short and J 2 bases short, with 7 bases between. This CDR3 has 13 residues. The germline V gene has CDR1 SGHTA and CDR2 FQGNSA. The CDR3 DNA is TGTGCCAGCAGCTCGCCACACACAGATACGCAGTATTTT. Its protein is CASSSPHTDTQYF.

This clonotype was seen a few times. V and J are TRBV27 and TRBJ2-3, with unresolved D. Trimming removed 6 bases from V and 7 bases from J, with 20 bases in between. This CDR3 is 15 amino acids long. Germline V gives CDR1 MNHEY, CDR2 SMNVEV (reference sequence). The CDR3 spells CASSQDRLLANTQYF. CDR3 coding DNA: TGTGCCAGCAGCCAGGACCGACTCCTTGCGAATACGCAGTATTTT.

There are a few counts of this clonotype. The V and J genes are TRBV5-1 and TRBJ2-6; no clear D gene. Trimming took 1 base from V and 3 from J, leaving 8 bases between them. CDR3 size: 15 residues. CDR1 SGHRS and CDR2 YFSETQ come from the germline V gene. The CDR3 DNA follows: TGCGCCAGCAGCTTGAGTGGGTATGGGGCCAACGTCCTGACTTTC. As protein: CASSLSGYGANVLTF.